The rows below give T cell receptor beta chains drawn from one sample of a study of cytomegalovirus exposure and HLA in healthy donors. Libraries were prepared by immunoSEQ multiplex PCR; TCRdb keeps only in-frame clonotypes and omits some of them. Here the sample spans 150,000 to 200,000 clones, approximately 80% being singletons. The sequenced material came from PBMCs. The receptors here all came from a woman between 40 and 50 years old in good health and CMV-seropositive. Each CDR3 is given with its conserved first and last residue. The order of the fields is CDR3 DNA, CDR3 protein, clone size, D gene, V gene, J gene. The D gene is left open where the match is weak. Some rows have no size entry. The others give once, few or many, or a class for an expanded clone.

CDR3 DNA: TGTGCCAGCAGTTACTCGAGCATACAGGTTGAAGCTTTCTTT; CDR3 protein: CASSYSSIQVEAFF; clone size: .; D gene: .; V gene: TRBV6-6; J gene: TRBJ1-1
CDR3 DNA: TGTGCCAGCAGCTTGAAACAGGGCCCTAGTAAAGGGCAGTACTTC; CDR3 protein: CASSLKQGPSKGQYF; clone size: once; D gene: .; V gene: TRBV5-4; J gene: TRBJ2-7
CDR3 DNA: TGTGCCAGCAGTTTATATCGCATCTCTACGGTCTCCTACGAGCAGTACTTC; CDR3 protein: CASSLYRISTVSYEQYF; clone size: .; D gene: .; V gene: TRBV28; J gene: TRBJ2-7
CDR3 DNA: TGTGCCAGCAGCCCTAGCGGGTCCACCTACGAGCAGTACTTC; CDR3 protein: CASSPSGSTYEQYF; clone size: .; D gene: TRBD2; V gene: TRBV6-5; J gene: TRBJ2-7
CDR3 DNA: TGTGCCACGGGAACCGAAACAGGGAAACAGTACTTC; CDR3 protein: CATGTETGKQYF; clone size: few; D gene: .; V gene: TRBV6-5; J gene: TRBJ2-7
CDR3 DNA: TGTGCCAGTAGCGGACAGGCCGCCTCCTATAATTCACCCCTCCACTTT; CDR3 protein: CASSGQAASYNSPLHF; clone size: .; D gene: TRBD1; V gene: TRBV19; J gene: TRBJ1-6
CDR3 DNA: TGTGCCAGCAGCTTGGATAGCGGACCATCCTACGAGCAGTACTTC; CDR3 protein: CASSLDSGPSYEQYF; clone size: .; D gene: .; V gene: TRBV5-4; J gene: TRBJ2-7
CDR3 DNA: TGTGCCAGCAGCCCTACAGGGTTGAATCTCCCCCAGCATTTT; CDR3 protein: CASSPTGLNLPQHF; clone size: .; D gene: .; V gene: TRBV7-2; J gene: TRBJ1-5
CDR3 DNA: TGTGCCACTAGACAGAGATCCTACGAGCAGTACTTC; CDR3 protein: CATRQRSYEQYF; clone size: .; D gene: .; V gene: TRBV10-3; J gene: TRBJ2-7
CDR3 DNA: TGTGCCAGCAGCTTAGTGTCAGGGAGGTATAGTGAGCAGTTCTTC; CDR3 protein: CASSLVSGRYSEQFF; clone size: .; D gene: .; V gene: TRBV7-2; J gene: TRBJ2-1
CDR3 DNA: TGCGCCAGCAGCTTGCTATTAGCGGGAGCAGGCAATGAGCAGTTCTTC; CDR3 protein: CASSLLLAGAGNEQFF; clone size: .; D gene: TRBD2; V gene: TRBV5-1; J gene: TRBJ2-1
CDR3 DNA: TGTGCCAGCAGTGACAGTGCAACTAATGAAAAACTGTTTTTT; CDR3 protein: CASSDSATNEKLFF; clone size: .; D gene: .; V gene: TRBV2; J gene: TRBJ1-4
CDR3 DNA: TGTGCCAGCAGTTTATCCACACTAGGCCCTAATACGCAGTATTTT; CDR3 protein: CASSLSTLGPNTQYF; clone size: .; D gene: .; V gene: TRBV27; J gene: TRBJ2-3
CDR3 DNA: TGTGCCAGCAGTTTAGGCAACTATGGCTACACCTTC; CDR3 protein: CASSLGNYGYTF; clone size: few; D gene: .; V gene: TRBV28; J gene: TRBJ1-2
CDR3 DNA: TGTGCCTGGAGGGGGGGAGGGGACCCCCATCAGCCCCAGCATTTT; CDR3 protein: CAWRGGGDPHQPQHF; clone size: .; D gene: .; V gene: TRBV30; J gene: TRBJ1-5
CDR3 DNA: TGTGCCAGCAGTGGGGGAGTCCAGCCCCAGCATTTT; CDR3 protein: CASSGGVQPQHF; clone size: .; D gene: .; V gene: TRBV2; J gene: TRBJ1-5
CDR3 DNA: TGTGCCAGCAGCTTGGACAGGGCTACCGAGACCCAGTACTTC; CDR3 protein: CASSLDRATETQYF; clone size: .; D gene: .; V gene: TRBV5-5; J gene: TRBJ2-5
CDR3 DNA: TGTGCCAGCAGCCTAAAGGGGCGGGGGGCTCTGGAAAGCACAGATACGCAGTATTTT; CDR3 protein: CASSLKGRGALESTDTQYF; clone size: .; D gene: .; V gene: TRBV21-1; J gene: TRBJ2-3
CDR3 DNA: TGCAGCGTTGCCCCCGCGGACAGGGGGTCTTCAGAGACCCAGTACTTC; CDR3 protein: CSVAPADRGSSETQYF; clone size: .; D gene: TRBD1; V gene: TRBV29-1; J gene: TRBJ2-5
CDR3 DNA: TGTGCCAGCTCACCAACACCGTCGAACACTGAAGCTTTCTTT; CDR3 protein: CASSPTPSNTEAFF; clone size: .; D gene: .; V gene: TRBV18; J gene: TRBJ1-1
CDR3 DNA: TGCGCCAGTACCGAGGGGGACAGCACAGATACGCAGTATTTT; CDR3 protein: CASTEGDSTDTQYF; clone size: .; D gene: .; V gene: TRBV4-1; J gene: TRBJ2-3
CDR3 DNA: TGTGCCAGCAGTCCGGGACTGGAGGGAGAGACCCAGTACTTC; CDR3 protein: CASSPGLEGETQYF; clone size: .; D gene: .; V gene: TRBV2; J gene: TRBJ2-5
CDR3 DNA: TGTGCCAGCTCACCGAACACCGACACTGAAGCTTTCTTT; CDR3 protein: CASSPNTDTEAFF; clone size: .; D gene: .; V gene: TRBV18; J gene: TRBJ1-1
CDR3 DNA: TGTGCCAGCAGCTTGGTTTTTCAGGCGAACACCGGGGAGCTGTTTTTT; CDR3 protein: CASSLVFQANTGELFF; clone size: .; D gene: .; V gene: TRBV5-5; J gene: TRBJ2-2
CDR3 DNA: TGTGCCAGCAGCCCCCAGTTCGAGCAGTACTTC; CDR3 protein: CASSPQFEQYF; clone size: .; D gene: .; V gene: TRBV7-2; J gene: TRBJ2-7
CDR3 DNA: TGTGCCTGGAGTGGCCAGCAGACAGCCTACAATGAGCAGTTCTTC; CDR3 protein: CAWSGQQTAYNEQFF; clone size: .; D gene: .; V gene: TRBV30; J gene: TRBJ2-1
CDR3 DNA: TGCGCCAGCAGCCAAAGCCGGCAGGCGAACTATGGCTACACCTTC; CDR3 protein: CASSQSRQANYGYTF; clone size: .; D gene: .; V gene: TRBV4-1; J gene: TRBJ1-2
CDR3 DNA: TGTGCCAGCAGTGTGGACAGGGCAGATGAAAAACTGTTTTTT; CDR3 protein: CASSVDRADEKLFF; clone size: .; D gene: TRBD1; V gene: TRBV28; J gene: TRBJ1-4
CDR3 DNA: TGTGCCTGGGGAGGGGAGAATGAAGCTTTCTTT; CDR3 protein: CAWGGENEAFF; clone size: once; D gene: .; V gene: TRBV30; J gene: TRBJ1-1
CDR3 DNA: TGTGCCAGCAGTGAGCCAAGACAGCTTACAGATACGCAGTATTTT; CDR3 protein: CASSEPRQLTDTQYF; clone size: .; D gene: .; V gene: TRBV25-1; J gene: TRBJ2-3
CDR3 DNA: TGTGCCAGTAGTACCCCCCGGGCAGGGGAAAATGAAAAACTGTTTTTT; CDR3 protein: CASSTPRAGENEKLFF; clone size: .; D gene: .; V gene: TRBV19; J gene: TRBJ1-4
CDR3 DNA: TGTGCCAGCAGTTTAGGGGCAGCGAACACCGGGGAGCTGTTTTTT; CDR3 protein: CASSLGAANTGELFF; clone size: .; D gene: .; V gene: TRBV27; J gene: TRBJ2-2
CDR3 DNA: TGTGCCAGCAGCGTAGGAGGGATCGCGAACACCGGGGAGCTGTTTTTT; CDR3 protein: CASSVGGIANTGELFF; clone size: .; D gene: .; V gene: TRBV9; J gene: TRBJ2-2
CDR3 DNA: TGTGCCAGCAGTACTACCGGAGGAGAGACCCAGTACTTC; CDR3 protein: CASSTTGGETQYF; clone size: .; D gene: .; V gene: TRBV28; J gene: TRBJ2-5
CDR3 DNA: TGCGCCAGCAGCCAAGCGCGGCTACTAGCGGGGAGCCAAGAGACCCAGTACTTC; CDR3 protein: CASSQARLLAGSQETQYF; clone size: .; D gene: TRBD2; V gene: TRBV4-3; J gene: TRBJ2-5
CDR3 DNA: TGTGCCAGCAGCCCCGGGACAGGGGGGTGCGAGCAGTACTTC; CDR3 protein: CASSPGTGGCEQYF; clone size: .; D gene: TRBD1; V gene: TRBV7-6; J gene: TRBJ2-7
CDR3 DNA: TGTGCCAGTAGTCCTGGGGACAGAGTGAACACTGAAGCTTTCTTT; CDR3 protein: CASSPGDRVNTEAFF; clone size: .; D gene: TRBD1; V gene: TRBV19; J gene: TRBJ1-1
CDR3 DNA: TGTGCCAGCAGCCCGTCTTCTTATCAGACTGAAGCTTTCTTT; CDR3 protein: CASSPSSYQTEAFF; clone size: .; D gene: .; V gene: TRBV5-4; J gene: TRBJ1-1
CDR3 DNA: TGTGCCAGCATCGAGGAGGGACTGATCGGGTACACTGAAGCTTTCTTT; CDR3 protein: CASIEEGLIGYTEAFF; clone size: .; D gene: .; V gene: TRBV2; J gene: TRBJ1-1
CDR3 DNA: TGCGCCAGCAGCCGCACCCGGGTAGCGACTAATGAAAAACTGTTTTTT; CDR3 protein: CASSRTRVATNEKLFF; clone size: .; D gene: .; V gene: TRBV4-3; J gene: TRBJ1-4
CDR3 DNA: TGCGCCAGCAGCCCCGCCGGGGGGGAAGAGACCCAGTACTTC; CDR3 protein: CASSPAGGEETQYF; clone size: .; D gene: TRBD2; V gene: TRBV5-1; J gene: TRBJ2-5
CDR3 DNA: TGTGCCAGCAGCTTGCAGGGACTAGAAGAGACCCAGTACTTC; CDR3 protein: CASSLQGLEETQYF; clone size: .; D gene: TRBD2; V gene: TRBV5-4; J gene: TRBJ2-5